Below are 5 T cell receptor beta chains sequenced from a single sample in a study of beta chain features in type 1 diabetes. Overall study results and limits: Shortening that was moderate but significant affected the TCRB CDR3s of Type 1 diabetes patients in all four CD4+ subsets.

Expressed TCRB transcripts were sequenced after all isolated RNA was converted to cDNA. Clones were sequenced by immunoSEQ multiplex PCR, and TCRdb holds only the in-frame ones, with some missing. The sample lists 300,000 to 450,000 clones, around 9.6% occurring once. For these TCRs, the target antigens are not known. The specimen was central memory CD4+ T cells from blood. These receptor sequences come from a man aged 30-40 years with type 1 diabetes.

The rearrangement joins TRBV11-2 to TRBJ2-6; possibly TRBD2 for D (6 bases). V was trimmed by 8 bases and J by 4 bases, leaving 12 bases between them. CDR3 length: 14 residues. The V gene's germline CDR1 is SGHAT and CDR2 FQNNGV. The CDR3 nucleotides read TGTGCCAGCCGGAGGGCCACCGGGGCCAACGTCCTGACTTTC. It translates to CASRRATGANVLTF.

There are a few counts of this clone. The genes are TRBV5-1 and TRBJ2-7; D might be TRBD1 or TRBD2, each matching 5 bases. Germline CDR1 SGHRS, CDR2 YFSETQ. This CDR3 spans 14 amino acids. The germline V and J ends were trimmed by 8 bases and 0 bases, with 15 bases remaining between them. The CDR3 bases are TGCGCCAGTACCGGGACGCAGCCCTCCTACGAGCAGTACTTC. Its protein product is CASTGTQPSYEQYF.

This clone occurred a few times. This chain links TRBV7-3 with TRBJ2-7, with D possibly TRBD1 on 5 matching bases. This CDR3 has 13 amino acids. Trimming stripped 0 bases from V and 5 bases from J, with 8 bases between. Per the germline V gene, CDR1 is SGHTA and CDR2 is FQGTGA. Here the CDR3 reads CASSLTPRDEQYF. In nucleotides, the CDR3 is TGTGCCAGCAGCTTAACACCCAGGGACGAGCAGTACTTC.

This clone was detected only a few times. This chain joins TRBV2 and TRBJ2-5; 7 positions match TRBD2. V was clipped by 11 bases and J by 0 bases; unmatched bases: 9. This CDR3 contains 14 residues. CDR1 SNHLY and CDR2 FYNNEI come from the germline V gene. The chain's CDR3 is CAAKTSVYQETQYF. The CDR3 DNA reads as TGTGCCGCAAAAACTAGCGTTTACCAAGAGACCCAGTACTTC.

V is TRBV4-3 and J is TRBJ2-3; 15 bases match TRBD2. J gave up 6 bases and V 1 base, and 11 bases lay outside the gene matches. The CDR3 is 19 residues long. Germline V CDR1 and CDR2: LGHNA, YSLEER. This CDR3 is CASSQGTFGGTSGRDTQYF. The CDR3 nucleotides are TGCGCCAGCAGCCAAGGCACCTTCGGGGGGACTAGCGGGAGGGATACGCAGTATTTT.